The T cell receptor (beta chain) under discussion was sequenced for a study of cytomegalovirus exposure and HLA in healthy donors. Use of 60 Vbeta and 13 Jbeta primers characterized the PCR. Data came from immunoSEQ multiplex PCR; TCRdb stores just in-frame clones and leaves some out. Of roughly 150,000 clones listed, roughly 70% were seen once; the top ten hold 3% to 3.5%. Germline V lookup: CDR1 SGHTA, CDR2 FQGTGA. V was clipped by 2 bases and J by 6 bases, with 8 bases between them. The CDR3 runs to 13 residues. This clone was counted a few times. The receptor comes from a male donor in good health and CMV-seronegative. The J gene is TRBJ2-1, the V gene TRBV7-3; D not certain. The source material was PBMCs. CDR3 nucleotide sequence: TGTGCCAGCAGCTTATTCAGTTCCAATGAGCAGTTCTTC. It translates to CASSLFSSNEQFF.